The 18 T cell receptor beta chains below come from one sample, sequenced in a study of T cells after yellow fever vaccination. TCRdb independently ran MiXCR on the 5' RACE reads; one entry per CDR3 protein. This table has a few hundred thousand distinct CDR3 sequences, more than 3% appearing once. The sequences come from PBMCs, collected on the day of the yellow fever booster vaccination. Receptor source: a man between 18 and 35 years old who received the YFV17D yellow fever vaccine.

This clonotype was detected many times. The CDR3 reads CASSPQGSVTEAFF. For the CDR3, the DNA is TGTGCCAGCTCACCGCAGGGGTCGGTCACTGAAGCTTTCTTT. This sequence joins TRBV18 and TRBJ1-1; tentative D call: TRBD1 (6 bases). Trimming left V 3 bases short and J 4 bases short, with 12 bases between. This CDR3 is built from 14 residues. In germline, CDR1 is KGHSH, CDR2 LQKENI.

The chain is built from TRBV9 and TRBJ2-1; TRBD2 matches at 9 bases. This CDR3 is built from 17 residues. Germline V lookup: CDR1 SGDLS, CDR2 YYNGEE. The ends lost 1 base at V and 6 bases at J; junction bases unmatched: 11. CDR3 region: CASSVQGLATDRNEQFF. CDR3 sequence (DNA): TGTGCCAGCAGCGTACAGGGACTAGCTACCGATCGCAATGAGCAGTTCTTC.

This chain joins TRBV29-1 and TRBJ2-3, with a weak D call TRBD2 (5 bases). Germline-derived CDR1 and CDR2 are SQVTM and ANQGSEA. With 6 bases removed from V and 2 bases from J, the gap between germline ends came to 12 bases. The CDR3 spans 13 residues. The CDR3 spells CSVVRVFTDTQYF. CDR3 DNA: TGCAGCGTGGTGAGGGTTTTCACAGATACGCAGTATTTT.

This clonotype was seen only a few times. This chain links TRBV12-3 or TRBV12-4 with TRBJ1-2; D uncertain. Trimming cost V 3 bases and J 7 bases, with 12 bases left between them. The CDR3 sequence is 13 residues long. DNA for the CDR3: TGTGCCAGCAGTTTCTCGGGTCGCGGTGGCTACACCTTC. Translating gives CASSFSGRGGYTF.

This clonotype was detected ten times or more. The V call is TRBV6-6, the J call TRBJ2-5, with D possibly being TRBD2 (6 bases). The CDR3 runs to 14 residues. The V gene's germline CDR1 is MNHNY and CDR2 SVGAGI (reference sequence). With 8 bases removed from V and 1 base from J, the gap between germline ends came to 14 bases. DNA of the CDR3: TGTGCCAGCGGAGGAGGGCATCTCCAAGAGACCCAGTACTTC. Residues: CASGGGHLQETQYF.

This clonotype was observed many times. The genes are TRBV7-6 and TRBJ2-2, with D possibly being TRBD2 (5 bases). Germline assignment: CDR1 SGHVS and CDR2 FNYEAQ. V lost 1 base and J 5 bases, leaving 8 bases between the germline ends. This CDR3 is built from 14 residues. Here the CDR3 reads CASSLVGETGELFF. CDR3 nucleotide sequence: TGTGCCAGCAGCTTAGTCGGGGAAACCGGGGAGCTGTTTTTT.

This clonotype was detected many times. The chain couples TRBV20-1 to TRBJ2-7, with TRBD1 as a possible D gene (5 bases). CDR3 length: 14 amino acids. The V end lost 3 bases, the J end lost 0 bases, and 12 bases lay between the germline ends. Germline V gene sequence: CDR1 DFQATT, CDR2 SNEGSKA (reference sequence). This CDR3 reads CSARPDSSSYEQYF. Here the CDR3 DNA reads TGCAGTGCTAGGCCCGACAGCAGCTCCTACGAGCAGTACTTC.

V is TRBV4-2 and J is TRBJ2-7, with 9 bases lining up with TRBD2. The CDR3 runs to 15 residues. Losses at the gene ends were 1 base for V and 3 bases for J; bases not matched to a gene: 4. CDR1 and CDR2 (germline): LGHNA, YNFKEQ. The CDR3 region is CASSQVQAGGYEQYF. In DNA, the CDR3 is TGTGCCAGCAGCCAAGTGCAAGCGGGGGGCTACGAGCAGTACTTC.

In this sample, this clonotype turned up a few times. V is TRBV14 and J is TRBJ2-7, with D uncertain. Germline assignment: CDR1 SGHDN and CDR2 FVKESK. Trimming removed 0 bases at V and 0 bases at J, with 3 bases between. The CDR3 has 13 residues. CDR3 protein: CASSQEYSYEQYF. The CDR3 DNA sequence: TGTGCCAGCAGCCAAGAGTACTCCTACGAGCAGTACTTC.

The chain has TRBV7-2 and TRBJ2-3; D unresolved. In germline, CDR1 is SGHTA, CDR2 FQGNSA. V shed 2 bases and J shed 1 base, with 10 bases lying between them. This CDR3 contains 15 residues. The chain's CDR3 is CASSLPILRTDTQYF. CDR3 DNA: TGTGCCAGCAGCTTACCGATATTGCGCACAGATACGCAGTATTTT.

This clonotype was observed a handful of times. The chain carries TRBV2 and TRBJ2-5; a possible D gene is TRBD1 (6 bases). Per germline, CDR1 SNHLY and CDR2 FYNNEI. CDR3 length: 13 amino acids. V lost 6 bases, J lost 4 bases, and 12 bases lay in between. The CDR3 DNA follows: TGTGCCAGCAGGGTGGGGGCTTCAGAGACCCAGTACTTC. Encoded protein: CASRVGASETQYF.

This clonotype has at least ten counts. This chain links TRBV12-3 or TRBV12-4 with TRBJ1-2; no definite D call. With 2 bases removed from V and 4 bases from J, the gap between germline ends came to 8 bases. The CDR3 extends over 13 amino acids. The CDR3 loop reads CASSLMRVYGYTF. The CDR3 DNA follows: TGTGCCAGCAGTTTAATGAGGGTCTATGGCTACACCTTC.

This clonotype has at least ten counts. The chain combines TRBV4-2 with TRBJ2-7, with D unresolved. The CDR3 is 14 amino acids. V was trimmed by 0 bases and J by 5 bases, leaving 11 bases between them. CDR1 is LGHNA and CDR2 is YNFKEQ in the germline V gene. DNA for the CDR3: TGTGCCAGCAGCCAAGAGGGTGACGTGAACGAGCAGTACTTC. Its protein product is CASSQEGDVNEQYF.

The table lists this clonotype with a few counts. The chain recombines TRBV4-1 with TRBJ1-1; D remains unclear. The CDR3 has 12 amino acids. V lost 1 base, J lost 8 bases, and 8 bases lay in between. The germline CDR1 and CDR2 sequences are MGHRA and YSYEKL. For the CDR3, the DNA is TGCGCCAGCAGCCAAGCCGAGACAGAAGCTTTCTTT. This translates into CASSQAETEAFF.

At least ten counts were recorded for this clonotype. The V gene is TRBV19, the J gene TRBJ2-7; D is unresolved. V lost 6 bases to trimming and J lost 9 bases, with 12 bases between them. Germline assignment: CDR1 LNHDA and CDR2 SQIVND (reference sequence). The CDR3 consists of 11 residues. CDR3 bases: TGTGCCAGTAGCGAAAGAACCGGGCAGTACTTC. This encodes CASSERTGQYF.

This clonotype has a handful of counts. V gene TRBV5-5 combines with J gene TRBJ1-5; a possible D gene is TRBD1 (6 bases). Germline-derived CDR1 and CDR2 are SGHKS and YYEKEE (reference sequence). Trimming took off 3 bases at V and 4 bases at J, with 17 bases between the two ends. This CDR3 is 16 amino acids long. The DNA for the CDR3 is TGTGCCAGCAGCTCCCTGCGGGACGGACAGAATCAGCCCCAGCATTTT. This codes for CASSSLRDGQNQPQHF.

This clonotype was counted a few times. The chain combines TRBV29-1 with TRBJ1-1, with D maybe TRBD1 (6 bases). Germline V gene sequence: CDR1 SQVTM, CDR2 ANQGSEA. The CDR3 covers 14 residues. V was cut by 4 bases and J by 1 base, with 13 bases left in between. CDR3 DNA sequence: TGCAGCGTTGCCGTAACAGGGAAGAACACTGAAGCTTTCTTT. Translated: CSVAVTGKNTEAFF.

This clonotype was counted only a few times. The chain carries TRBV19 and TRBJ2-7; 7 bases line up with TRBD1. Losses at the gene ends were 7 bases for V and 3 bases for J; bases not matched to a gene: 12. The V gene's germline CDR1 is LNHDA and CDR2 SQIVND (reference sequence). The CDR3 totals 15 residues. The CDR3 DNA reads TGTGCCAGTAAGCCGGTACACCGGGACAGCTACGAGCAGTACTTC. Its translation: CASKPVHRDSYEQYF.